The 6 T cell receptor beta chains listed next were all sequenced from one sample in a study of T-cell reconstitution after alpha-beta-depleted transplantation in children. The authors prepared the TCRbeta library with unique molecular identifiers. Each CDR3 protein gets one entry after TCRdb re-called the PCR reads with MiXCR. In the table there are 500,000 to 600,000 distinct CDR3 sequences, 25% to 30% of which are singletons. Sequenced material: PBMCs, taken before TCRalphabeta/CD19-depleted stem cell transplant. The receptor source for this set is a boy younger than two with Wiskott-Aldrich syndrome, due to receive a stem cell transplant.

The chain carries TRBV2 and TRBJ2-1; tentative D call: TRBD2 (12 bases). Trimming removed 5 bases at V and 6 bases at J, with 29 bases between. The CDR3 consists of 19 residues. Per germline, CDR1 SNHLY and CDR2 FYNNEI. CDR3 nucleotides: TGTGCCAGCAGTCCGGACAGGGGGCGGCTAGCGGGAGGGCGCAATGAGCAGTTCTTC. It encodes CASSPDRGRLAGGRNEQFF.

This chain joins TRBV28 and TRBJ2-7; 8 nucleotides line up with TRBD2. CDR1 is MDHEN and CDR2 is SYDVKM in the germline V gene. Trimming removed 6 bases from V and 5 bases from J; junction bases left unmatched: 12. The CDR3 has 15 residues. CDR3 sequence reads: CASRTPGTRGHEQYF. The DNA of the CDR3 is TGTGCCAGCAGGACTCCGGGGACTAGGGGCCACGAGCAGTACTTC.

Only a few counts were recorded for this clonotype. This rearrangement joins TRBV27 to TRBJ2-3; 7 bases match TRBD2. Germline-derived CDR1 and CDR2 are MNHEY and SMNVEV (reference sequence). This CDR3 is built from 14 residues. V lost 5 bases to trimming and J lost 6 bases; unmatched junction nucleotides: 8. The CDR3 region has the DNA TGTGCCAGCAGTAAACCGGGACTACATGATACGCAGTATTTT. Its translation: CASSKPGLHDTQYF.

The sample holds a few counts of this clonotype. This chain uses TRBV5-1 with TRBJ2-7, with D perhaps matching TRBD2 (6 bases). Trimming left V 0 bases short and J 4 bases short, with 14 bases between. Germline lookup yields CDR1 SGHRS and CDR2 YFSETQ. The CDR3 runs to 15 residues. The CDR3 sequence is CASSLDLAKIYEQYF. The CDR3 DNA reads TGCGCCAGCAGCTTGGATCTAGCGAAGATTTACGAGCAGTACTTC.

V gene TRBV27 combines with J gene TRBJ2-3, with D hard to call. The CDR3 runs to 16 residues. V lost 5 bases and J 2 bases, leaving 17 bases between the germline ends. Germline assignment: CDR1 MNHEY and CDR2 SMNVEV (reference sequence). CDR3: CASSPLARRLTDTQYF. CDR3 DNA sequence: TGTGCCAGCAGTCCCTTAGCTCGACGCCTCACAGATACGCAGTATTTT.

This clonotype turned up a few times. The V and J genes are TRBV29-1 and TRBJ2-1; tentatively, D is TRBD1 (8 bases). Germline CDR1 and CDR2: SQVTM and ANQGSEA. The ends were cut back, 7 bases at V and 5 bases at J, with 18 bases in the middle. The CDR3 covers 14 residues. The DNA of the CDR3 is TGCAGCGGTGACAGGGGAGCGGGACACAATGAGCAGTTCTTC. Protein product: CSGDRGAGHNEQFF.